The 6 T cell receptor beta chains presented below share a single source sample, sequenced in a study of long-term antiretroviral therapy in people with HIV. Runs used v3.0 of the immunoSEQ assay and were done at survey level. Produced via immunoSEQ multiplex PCR; TCRdb's table is partial and in-frame only. The table shows 15,000 or so clones, with more than 65% occurring only once. The sequencing used unsorted PBMCs, collected 1.2 years before starting antiretroviral therapy. Receptors originate from a young man with HIV.

This chain joins TRBV6-5 and TRBJ1-1, with D uncertain. The CDR3 sequence is 11 residues long. Trimming removed 4 bases from V and 6 bases from J, with 6 bases in between. Germline V lookup: CDR1 MNHEY, CDR2 SVGAGI. CDR3: CASSSISEAFF. The CDR3 DNA sequence: TGTGCCAGCAGTTCTATCTCTGAAGCTTTCTTT.

This clone was seen only once. CDR3 sequence (DNA): TGCGCCAGCAGCTTGGTGGGGGACACCACAGATACGCAGTATTTT. Translated: CASSLVGDTTDTQYF. J is TRBJ2-3 and V is TRBV5-1; D might be TRBD1 (6 bases). This CDR3 is built from 15 residues. V lost 0 bases to trimming and J lost 2 bases, with 10 bases between them. CDR1 is SGHRS, CDR2 YFSETQ, per germline.

This clone was picked up one time. This CDR3 reads CASSPQANGNTIYF. The CDR3 coding sequence is TGTGCCAGCAGCCCACAGGCTAACGGAAACACCATATATTTT. This rearrangement joins TRBV6-5 to TRBJ1-3; the D gene is possibly TRBD1 (5 bases). The ends were cut back, 6 bases at V and 4 bases at J, with 13 bases in the middle. Per germline, CDR1 MNHEY and CDR2 SVGAGI. There are 14 residues in the CDR3.

Here the CDR3 DNA reads TGTGCCAGCAGCTTAGCTAGCCTTTTGGATGAGCAGTTCTTC. Translated, it gives CASSLASLLDEQFF. The V call is TRBV11-2, the J call TRBJ2-1; D is possibly TRBD2 (5 bases). Germline assignment: CDR1 SGHAT and CDR2 FQNNGV. This CDR3 is 14 amino acids long. Between the trimmed V and J ends, which lost 1 base and 8 bases, there was a span of 12 bases.

This clone is labeled as medium-sized. V and J are TRBV27 and TRBJ2-5, with 8 bases that match TRBD2. Germline V CDR1 and CDR2: MNHEY, SMNVEV (reference sequence). The V segment lost 10 bases and the J segment 3 bases; nucleotides outside the gene matches: 4. The CDR3 spans 12 residues. The CDR3 coding sequence is TGTGCCACCCGGGGGGGCAAAGAGACCCAGTACTTC. Its translation: CATRGGKETQYF.

The chain carries TRBV5-1 and TRBJ1-1; D gene uncertain. Germline V gene sequence: CDR1 SGHRS, CDR2 YFSETQ. The CDR3 sequence is 13 residues long. With 0 bases removed from V and 1 base from J, the gap between germline ends came to 4 bases. CDR3 residues: CASSLERNTEAFF. DNA of the CDR3: TGCGCCAGCAGCTTGGAAAGGAACACTGAAGCTTTCTTT.